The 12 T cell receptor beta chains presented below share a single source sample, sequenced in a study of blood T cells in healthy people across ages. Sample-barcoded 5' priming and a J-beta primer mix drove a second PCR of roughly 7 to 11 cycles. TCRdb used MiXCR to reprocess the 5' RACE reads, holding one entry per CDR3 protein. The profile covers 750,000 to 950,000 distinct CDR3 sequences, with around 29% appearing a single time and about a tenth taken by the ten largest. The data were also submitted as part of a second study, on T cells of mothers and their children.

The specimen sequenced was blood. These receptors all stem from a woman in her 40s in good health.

CDR3: CASSSLVGGHNEQFF. In DNA, the CDR3 is TGTGCCAGCAGCTCGCTAGTGGGGGGGCACAATGAGCAGTTCTTC. J is TRBJ2-1 and V is TRBV7-9, with D perhaps TRBD2 (7 bases). The CDR3 consists of 15 residues. The ends were cut back, 4 bases at V and 5 bases at J, with 15 bases in the middle. Looked up from germline, CDR1 is SEHNR and CDR2 is FQNEAQ (reference sequence).

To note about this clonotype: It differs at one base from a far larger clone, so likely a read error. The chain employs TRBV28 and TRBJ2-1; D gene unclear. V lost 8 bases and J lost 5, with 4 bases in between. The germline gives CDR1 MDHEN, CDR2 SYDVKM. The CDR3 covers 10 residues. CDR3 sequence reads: CASANNEQFF. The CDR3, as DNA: TGTGCCAGCGCGAACAATGAGCAGTTCTTC.

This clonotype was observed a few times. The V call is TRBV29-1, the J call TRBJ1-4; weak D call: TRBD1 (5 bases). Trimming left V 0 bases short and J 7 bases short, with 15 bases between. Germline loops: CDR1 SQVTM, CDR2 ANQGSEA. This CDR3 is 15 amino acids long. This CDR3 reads CSVEDPAGRREKLFF. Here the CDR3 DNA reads TGCAGCGTTGAAGATCCGGCAGGGCGACGTGAAAAACTGTTTTTT.

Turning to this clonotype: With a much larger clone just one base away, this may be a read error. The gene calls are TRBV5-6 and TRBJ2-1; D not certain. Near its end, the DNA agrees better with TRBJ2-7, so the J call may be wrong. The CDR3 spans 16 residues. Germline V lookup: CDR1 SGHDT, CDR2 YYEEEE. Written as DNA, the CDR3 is TGTGCCAGCAGCCCGGACCCCTTACGTTCCTACAATGAGCAGTACTTC. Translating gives CASSPDPLRSYNEQYF.

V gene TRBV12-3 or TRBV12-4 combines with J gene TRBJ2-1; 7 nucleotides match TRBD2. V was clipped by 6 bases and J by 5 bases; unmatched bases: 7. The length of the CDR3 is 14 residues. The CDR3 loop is CASSPLRGDNEQFF. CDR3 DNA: TGTGCCAGCAGCCCCCTACGGGGGGACAATGAGCAGTTCTTC.

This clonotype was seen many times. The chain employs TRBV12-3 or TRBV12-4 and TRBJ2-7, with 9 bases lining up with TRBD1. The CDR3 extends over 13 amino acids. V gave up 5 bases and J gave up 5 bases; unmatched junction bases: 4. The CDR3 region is CASSRTGVDEQYF. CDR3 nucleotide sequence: TGTGCCAGCAGTCGGACAGGGGTCGACGAGCAGTACTTC.

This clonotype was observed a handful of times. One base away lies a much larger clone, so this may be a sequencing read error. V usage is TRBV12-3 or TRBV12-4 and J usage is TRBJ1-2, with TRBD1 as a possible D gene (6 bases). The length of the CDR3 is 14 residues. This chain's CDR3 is CASSSEQGSYGHTF. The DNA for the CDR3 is TGTGCCAGCAGTTCCGAACAGGGTTCCTATGGCCACACCTTC.

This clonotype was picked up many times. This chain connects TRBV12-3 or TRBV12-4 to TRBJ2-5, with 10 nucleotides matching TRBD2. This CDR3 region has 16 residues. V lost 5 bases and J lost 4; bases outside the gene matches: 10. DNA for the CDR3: TGTGCCAGCAGTGATGGCACCTCTAGCGGGGGAGAGACCCAGTACTTC. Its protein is CASSDGTSSGGETQYF.

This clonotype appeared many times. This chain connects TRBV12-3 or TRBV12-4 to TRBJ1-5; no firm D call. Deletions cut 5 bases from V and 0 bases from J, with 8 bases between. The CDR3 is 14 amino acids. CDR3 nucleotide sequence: TGTGCCAGCAGTCCGGGCCTTAGCAATCAGCCCCAGCATTTT. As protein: CASSPGLSNQPQHF.

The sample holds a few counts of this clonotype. In DNA, the CDR3 is TGTGCCAGCAGTTACTCAGCGCCGGGAGATTTTAGCAATCAGCCCCAGCATTTT. Its translation is CASSYSAPGDFSNQPQHF. The chain joins TRBV6-5 to TRBJ1-5; D is uncertain. CDR1 is MNHEY, CDR2 SVGAGI, per germline. The length of the CDR3 is 18 residues. The ends were cut back, 0 bases at V and 0 bases at J, with 15 bases in the middle.

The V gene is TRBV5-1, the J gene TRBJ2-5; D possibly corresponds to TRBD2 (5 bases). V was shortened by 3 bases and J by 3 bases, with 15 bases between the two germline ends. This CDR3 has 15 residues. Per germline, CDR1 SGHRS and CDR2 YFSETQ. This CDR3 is CASSSSGVRKETQYF. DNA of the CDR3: TGCGCCAGCAGCTCCTCCGGGGTGAGAAAAGAGACCCAGTACTTC.

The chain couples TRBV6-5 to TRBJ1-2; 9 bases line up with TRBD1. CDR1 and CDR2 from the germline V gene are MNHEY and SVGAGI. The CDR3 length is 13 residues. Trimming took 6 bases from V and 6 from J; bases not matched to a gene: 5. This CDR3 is CASRRDRVNGYTF. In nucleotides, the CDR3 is TGTGCCAGCAGGAGGGACAGGGTTAATGGCTACACCTTC.